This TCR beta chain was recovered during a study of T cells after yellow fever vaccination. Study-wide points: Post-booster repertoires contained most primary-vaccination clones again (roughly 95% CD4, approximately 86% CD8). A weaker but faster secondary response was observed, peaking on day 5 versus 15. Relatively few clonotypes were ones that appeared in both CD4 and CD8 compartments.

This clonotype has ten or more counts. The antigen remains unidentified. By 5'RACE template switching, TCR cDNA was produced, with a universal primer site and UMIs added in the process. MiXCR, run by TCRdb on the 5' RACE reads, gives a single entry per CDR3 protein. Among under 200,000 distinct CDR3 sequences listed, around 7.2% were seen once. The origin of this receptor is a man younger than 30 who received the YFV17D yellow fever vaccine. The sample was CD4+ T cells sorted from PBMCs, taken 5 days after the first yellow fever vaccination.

The CDR3 DNA sequence: TGTGCCAGCAGCTTAGCGGGACCGAACACCGGGGAGCTGTTTTTT. As protein: CASSLAGPNTGELFF. V is TRBV7-6 and J is TRBJ2-2; D assignment may be TRBD1 or TRBD2 (5 bases each). V was shortened by 0 bases and J by 0 bases, with 5 bases between the two germline ends. Germline V gene data show CDR1 as SGHVS and CDR2 as FNYEAQ. The CDR3 runs 15 residues.